This TCR beta chain was identified during a study of blood T cells in healthy people across ages. A J-beta primer mix and a sample-barcoded 5' primer were used in a second PCR of about 7 to 11 cycles. TCRdb re-derived calls from the 5' RACE reads in MiXCR, one entry per CDR3 protein. The sample carries under 1,000,000 distinct CDR3 sequences, about 46% recorded once. Germline assignment: CDR1 DFQATT and CDR2 SNEGSKA (reference sequence). Losses at the gene ends were 5 bases for V and 10 bases for J; bases not matched to a gene: 9. The CDR3 contains 13 residues. Specimen: blood. The chain employs TRBV20-1 and TRBJ2-5, with 11 positions matching TRBD1. The sequence was collected from a man older than 75 in good health. CDR3 sequence (DNA): TGCAGTGCTGTTCGCCGGGACAGGGGGGGCCAGTACTTC. It is translated as CSAVRRDRGGQYF.